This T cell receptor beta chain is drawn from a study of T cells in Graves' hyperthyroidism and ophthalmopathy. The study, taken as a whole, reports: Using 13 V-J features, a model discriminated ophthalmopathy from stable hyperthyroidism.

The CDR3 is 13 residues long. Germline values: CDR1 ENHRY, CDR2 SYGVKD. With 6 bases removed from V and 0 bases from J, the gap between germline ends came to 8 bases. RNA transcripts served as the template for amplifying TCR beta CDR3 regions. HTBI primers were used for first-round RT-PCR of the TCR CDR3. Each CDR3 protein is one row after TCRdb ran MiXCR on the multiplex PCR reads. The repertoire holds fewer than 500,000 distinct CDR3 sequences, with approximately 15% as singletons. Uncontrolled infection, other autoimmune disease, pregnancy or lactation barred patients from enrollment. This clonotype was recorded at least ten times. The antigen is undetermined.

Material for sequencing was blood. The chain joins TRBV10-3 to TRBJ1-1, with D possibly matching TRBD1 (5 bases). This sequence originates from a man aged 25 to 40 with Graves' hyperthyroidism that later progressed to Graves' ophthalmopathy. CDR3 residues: CAIRSDMNTEAFF. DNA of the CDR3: TGTGCCATCAGATCGGACATGAACACTGAAGCTTTCTTT.